This TCR beta chain originates from a study of OX40 agonist ivuxolimab in advanced cancers. Turning to the study itself: A partial response was reached by three patients: one with hepatocellular carcinoma and two with cutaneous melanoma.

Trimming took 2 bases from V and 8 from J; bases not matched to a gene: 4. There are 13 residues in the CDR3. Germline assignment: CDR1 SGHTA and CDR2 FQGTGA. Here immunoSEQ multiplex PCR was the method, and the copy in TCRdb shows in-frame clones only, minus some. Among 70,000 to 100,000 clones, under 90% were seen once, and the ten largest hold 0.95% to 1.2%. The gene calls are TRBV7-3 and TRBJ1-2; 8 bases match TRBD1. Sequenced here: CD4+ or CD8+ T cells sorted from blood, sampled in a trial of the OX40 agonist ivuxolimab. This clonotype was sampled from an adult with an advanced solid tumor such as melanoma, head and neck, liver or kidney cancer. CDR3 protein: CASSLGQGGGYTF. The DNA of the CDR3 is TGTGCCAGCAGCTTAGGACAGGGCGGAGGCTACACCTTC. Full variable domain (missing parts from reference TRBV7-3 and TRBJ1-2): GAGVSQTPSNKVTEKGKYVELRCDPISGHTALYWYRQSLGQGPEFLIYFQGTGAADDSGLPNDRFFAVRPEGSVSTLKIQRTERGDSAVYLCASSLGQGGGYTFGSGTRLTVV.